What follows are 5 T cell receptor beta chains derived from one specimen sequenced in a study of blood T cell repertoires in COVID-19 (dated by TCRdb to 2020 to 2021). Library method: the immunoSEQ multiplex PCR assay. The immuneACCESS repertoire file appears here via TCRdb, limited to in-frame rearrangements. These files lack a portion of the clones; in checked studies, under half of the deficit traces to unresolved V genes, and the cause of the others is not known. The sample includes around 56,000 clones, with roughly nine tenths observed a single time. The top ten hold 20% of the sample. Sequences were obtained from peripheral blood. The receptors come from a human donor in a cohort sampled during active COVID-19.

This chain links TRBV7-2 with TRBJ1-5, with unresolved D. V lost 3 bases to trimming and J lost 4 bases, with 7 bases between them. CDR3 length: 13 residues. Per the germline V gene, CDR1 is SGHTA and CDR2 is FQGNSA. The CDR3: CASSFGGNQPQHF. The CDR3 bases are TGTGCCAGCAGCTTTGGCGGGAATCAGCCCCAGCATTTT. Drawing the rest from reference TRBV7-2 and TRBJ1-5, the complete variable domain is GAGVSQSPSNKVTEKGKDVELRCDPISGHTALYWYRQSLGQGLEFLIYFQGNSAPDKSGLPSDRFSAERTGGSVSTLTIQRTQQEDSAVYLCASSFGGNQPQHFGDGTRLSIL.

The chain combines TRBV19 with TRBJ1-4; 7 bases match TRBD1. V dropped 8 bases and J dropped 4; count of bases not matched to a gene: 7. The CDR3 is 14 residues long. CDR1 LNHDA and CDR2 SQIVND come from the germline V gene (reference sequence). The CDR3 DNA reads TGTGCCAGTTCCGACAGGGATGGTAATGAAAAACTGTTTTTT. Translating it yields CASSDRDGNEKLFF.

The chain combines TRBV18 with TRBJ2-3, with 10 bases that match TRBD2. J was trimmed by 4 bases and V by 0 bases; bases with no gene match: 13. The length of the CDR3 is 19 residues. Germline-derived CDR1 and CDR2 are KGHSH and LQKENI. The CDR3 spells CASSPPNSGGPEGPDTQYF. DNA for the CDR3: TGTGCCAGCTCACCACCGAATAGCGGGGGGCCGGAGGGCCCAGATACGCAGTATTTT. The full variable domain, in which reference TRBV18 and TRBJ2-3 provide the parts outside the CDR3, is NAGVMQNPRHLVRRRGQEARLRCSPMKGHSHVYWYRQLPEEGLKFMVYLQKENIIDESGMPKERFSAEFPKEGPSILRIQQVVRGDSAAYFCASSPPNSGGPEGPDTQYFGPGTRLTVL.

V gene TRBV5-1 combines with J gene TRBJ2-7, with D perhaps TRBD1 (5 bases). The CDR3 has 14 residues. V was cut by 0 bases and J by 3 bases, with 10 bases left in between. The germline CDR1 and CDR2 sequences are SGHRS and YFSETQ. In nucleotides, the CDR3 is TGCGCCAGCAGCTTGGACAGGCTAAGCTACGAGCAGTACTTC. This codes for CASSLDRLSYEQYF.

The gene calls are TRBV5-6 and TRBJ1-4, with 8 bases aligning to TRBD1. V gave up 2 bases and J gave up 11 bases; unmatched junction bases: 14. This CDR3 is 16 amino acids long. Germline CDR1 and CDR2: SGHDT and YYEEEE. The DNA of the CDR3 is TGTGCCAGCAGCTTACGATTGACAGGGGCCCTGGAGAAACTGTTTTTT. Amino acids: CASSLRLTGALEKLFF.